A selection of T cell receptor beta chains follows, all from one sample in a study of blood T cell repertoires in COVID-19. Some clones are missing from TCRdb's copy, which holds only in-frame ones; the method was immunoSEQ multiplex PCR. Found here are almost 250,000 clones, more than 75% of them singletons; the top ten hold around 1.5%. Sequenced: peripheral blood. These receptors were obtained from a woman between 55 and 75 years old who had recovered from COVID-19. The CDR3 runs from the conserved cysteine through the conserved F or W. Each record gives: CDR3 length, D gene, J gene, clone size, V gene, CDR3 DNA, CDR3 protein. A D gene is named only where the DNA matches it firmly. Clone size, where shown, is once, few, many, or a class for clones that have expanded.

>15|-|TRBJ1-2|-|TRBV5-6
TGTGCCAGCAGCTTGCGGTTCGCAGGGCTCTATGGCTACACCTTC
CASSLRFAGLYGYTF
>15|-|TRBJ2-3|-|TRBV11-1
TGTGCCAGCAGCTTTAGGAAAATTCGGGCAGATACGCAGTATTTT
CASSFRKIRADTQYF
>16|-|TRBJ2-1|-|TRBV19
TGTGCCAGTAGTCGGTTAACAGGCTCTTTCTACAATGAGCAGTTCTTC
CASSRLTGSFYNEQFF
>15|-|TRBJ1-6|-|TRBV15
TGTGCCACCAGCAAAACAGGGCCCGGGAATTCACCCCTCCACTTT
CATSKTGPGNSPLHF
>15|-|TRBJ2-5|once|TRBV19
TGTGCCAGTAGTGGAGGGTCTATTGGAGGGGAGACCCAGTACTTC
CASSGGSIGGETQYF
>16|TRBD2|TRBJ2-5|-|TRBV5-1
TGCGCCAGCAGCTTACGACTAGCGGGGGGAATCGAGACCCAGTACTTC
CASSLRLAGGIETQYF
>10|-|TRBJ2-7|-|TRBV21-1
TGTGCCAGCAGCACCCTTGTACAGTACTTC
CASSTLVQYF
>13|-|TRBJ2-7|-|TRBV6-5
TGTGCCAGCAGCCTATTTCCCCCGGAGGAGCAGTACTTC
CASSLFPPEEQYF
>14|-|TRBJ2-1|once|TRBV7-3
TGTGCCAGCAGCCCCCAGTGGGGGGATAATGAGCAGTTCTTC
CASSPQWGDNEQFF
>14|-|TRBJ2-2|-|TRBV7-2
TGTGCCAGCAGCCCTATACCCGCAACCGGGGAGCTGTTTTTT
CASSPIPATGELFF
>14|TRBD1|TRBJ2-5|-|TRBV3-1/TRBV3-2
TGTGCCAGCAGCCCGACAGGGACCCGCGGGACCCAGTACTTC
CASSPTGTRGTQYF
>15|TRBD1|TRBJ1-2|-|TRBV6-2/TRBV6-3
TGTGCCAGCAGTTACATCTTTCAGGGGGCGACCGGCTACACCTTC
CASSYIFQGATGYTF
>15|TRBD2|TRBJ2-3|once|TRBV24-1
TGTGCCACCAGTGATTCTACACTTAGCGGGGGCACGCAGTATTTT
CATSDSTLSGGTQYF
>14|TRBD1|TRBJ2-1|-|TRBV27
TGTGCCAGCAGTCCCCAGGGGGCACTGGATGAGCAGTTCTTC
CASSPQGALDEQFF
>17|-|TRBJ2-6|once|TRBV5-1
TGCGCCAGCACCTCCATCCCCATGGGAGGCGGGGCCAACGTCCTGACTTTC
CASTSIPMGGGANVLTF
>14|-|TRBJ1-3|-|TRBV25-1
TGTGCCAGCACCCTCGGGGGAGGTGGAAACACCATATATTTT
CASTLGGGGNTIYF
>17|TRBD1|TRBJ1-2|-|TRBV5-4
TGTGCCAGCAGCTTATCCTCCGGGACAGCCGACATCTATGGCTACACCTTC
CASSLSSGTADIYGYTF
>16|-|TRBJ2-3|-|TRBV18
TGTGCCAGCTCACCACCAACTAGCCTCGGCAGCGATACGCAGTATTTT
CASSPPTSLGSDTQYF
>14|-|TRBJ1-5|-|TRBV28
TGTGCCAGCAGTCTCTCCACTCACAGCCAGCCCCAGCATTTT
CASSLSTHSQPQHF
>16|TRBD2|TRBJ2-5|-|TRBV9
TGTGCCAGCAGCAGCGGGGGGATCCTCGTTAAGGAGACCCAGTACTTC
CASSSGGILVKETQYF
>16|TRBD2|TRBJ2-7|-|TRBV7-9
TGTGCCAGCAGCTTACCGGGACTAGCGGGGTCTGAAGAGCAGTACTTC
CASSLPGLAGSEEQYF
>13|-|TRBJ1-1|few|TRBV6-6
TGTGCCAGTAAAGGGGAACGGGACACTGAAGCTTTCTTT
CASKGERDTEAFF
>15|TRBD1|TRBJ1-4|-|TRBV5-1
TGCGCCAGCAGCTCCCGGGACAGCTATAATGAAAAACTGTTTTTT
CASSSRDSYNEKLFF
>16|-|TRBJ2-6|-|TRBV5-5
TGTGCCAGCAGCCACATCCGGGGGTCTGGGGCCAACGTCCTGACTTTC
CASSHIRGSGANVLTF
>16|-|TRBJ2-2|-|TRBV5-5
TGTGCCAGCAGCTCATACGAAAGGGGATCGGCCGGGGAGCTGTTTTTT
CASSSYERGSAGELFF
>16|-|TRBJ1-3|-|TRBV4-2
TGTGCCAGCAGCCAAGGGCTGCCCAGCTCTGGAAACACCATATATTTT
CASSQGLPSSGNTIYF
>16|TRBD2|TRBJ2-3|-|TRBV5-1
TGCGCCAGCAGCTTGGGACTAGCCGCCGACGCCGATACGCAGTATTTT
CASSLGLAADADTQYF
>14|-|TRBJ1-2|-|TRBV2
TGTGCCAGCAGTGTCACGGAGCTTAACTATGGCTACACCTTC
CASSVTELNYGYTF
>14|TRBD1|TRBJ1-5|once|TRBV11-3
TGTGCCAGCAGCGCGGGACAGCCTCGCCAGCCCCAGCATTTT
CASSAGQPRQPQHF
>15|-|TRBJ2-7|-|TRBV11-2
TGTGCCAGCAGCCCACCGGGACAACTTATTTCAGAGCAGTACTTC
CASSPPGQLISEQYF
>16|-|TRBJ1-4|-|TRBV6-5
TGTGCCAGCAGTTACGGATCTGGGCAGCATAATGAAAAACTGTTTTTT
CASSYGSGQHNEKLFF
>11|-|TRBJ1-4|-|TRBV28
TGTGCCAGCATAGAAAATGAAAAACTGTTTTTT
CASIENEKLFF